These T cell receptor beta chains were read from a single sample in a study of T-cell memory formation after mild COVID-19. TCRdb re-called the 5' RACE reads through MiXCR, storing one row per CDR3 protein. This sample carries 450,000 or so distinct CDR3 sequences, around 25% of them seen once, and the ten largest clones take under 15%. The source material was PBMCs or a T cell subset sorted from them (not recorded which). The receptors originated from an adult woman who had mild COVID-19 (a few samples of this study predate the infection). Cell type and time point are not known. CDR3s include the opening cysteine and the closing phenylalanine or tryptophan. Fields, in order: clone size, J gene, D gene, V gene, CDR3 protein, CDR3 DNA. The D gene is left open where the match is weak. The listing skips clone size in some rows; elsewhere it reads once, few, many or a size class.

abundance: NA
j_gene: TRBJ2-5
d_gene: NA
v_gene: TRBV7-8
CDR3aa: CASSTRLDLGTQYF
CDR3nt: TGTGCCAGCAGCACTCGACTAGACTTAGGGACCCAGTACTTC

abundance: NA
j_gene: TRBJ1-6
d_gene: NA
v_gene: TRBV21-1
CDR3aa: CASSKSFSPLHF
CDR3nt: TGTGCCAGCAGCAAAAGTTTTTCACCCCTCCACTTT

abundance: few
j_gene: TRBJ2-7
d_gene: TRBD1
v_gene: TRBV7-2
CDR3aa: CASSPWTGGEQYF
CDR3nt: TGTGCCAGCAGCCCGTGGACAGGGGGTGAGCAGTACTTC

abundance: NA
j_gene: TRBJ2-7
d_gene: NA
v_gene: TRBV20-1
CDR3aa: CSASPGAGGTYEQYF
CDR3nt: TGCAGTGCGTCCCCCGGGGCCGGAGGAACCTACGAGCAGTACTTC

abundance: NA
j_gene: TRBJ2-7
d_gene: NA
v_gene: TRBV28
CDR3aa: CASSPYRVHSYEQYF
CDR3nt: TGTGCCAGCAGTCCCTACAGGGTACACTCCTACGAGCAGTACTTC

abundance: few
j_gene: TRBJ2-7
d_gene: NA
v_gene: TRBV7-9
CDR3aa: CASSFTGITYEQYF
CDR3nt: TGTGCCAGCAGCTTTACAGGGATAACCTACGAGCAGTACTTC

abundance: NA
j_gene: TRBJ1-5
d_gene: NA
v_gene: TRBV12-3/TRBV12-4
CDR3aa: CASTQALNQPQHF
CDR3nt: TGTGCCAGCACTCAAGCCCTGAATCAGCCCCAGCATTTT

abundance: few
j_gene: TRBJ2-5
d_gene: NA
v_gene: TRBV12-3/TRBV12-4
CDR3aa: CASSLSWLQTQYF
CDR3nt: TGTGCCAGCAGTTTATCATGGCTTCAGACCCAGTACTTC

abundance: NA
j_gene: TRBJ2-3
d_gene: NA
v_gene: TRBV4-1
CDR3aa: CASSQRLVDGTDTQYF
CDR3nt: TGCGCCAGCAGCCAAAGACTAGTGGACGGCACAGATACGCAGTATTTT

abundance: NA
j_gene: TRBJ1-5
d_gene: TRBD1
v_gene: TRBV12-3/TRBV12-4
CDR3aa: CASSPDRPGGQPQHF
CDR3nt: TGTGCCAGCAGCCCCGACAGGCCAGGGGGTCAGCCCCAGCATTTT

abundance: NA
j_gene: TRBJ2-7
d_gene: NA
v_gene: TRBV18
CDR3aa: CASSPVPHVDYEQYF
CDR3nt: TGTGCCAGCTCACCGGTACCCCATGTCGACTACGAGCAGTACTTC

abundance: NA
j_gene: TRBJ2-1
d_gene: TRBD1
v_gene: TRBV24-1
CDR3aa: CATSDFYVTGLNEQFF
CDR3nt: TGTGCCACCAGTGATTTTTACGTGACAGGGTTAAATGAGCAGTTCTTC

abundance: NA
j_gene: TRBJ1-1
d_gene: NA
v_gene: TRBV6-5
CDR3aa: CASSYSIGTSNTEAFF
CDR3nt: TGTGCCAGCAGTTACTCGATTGGGACATCGAACACTGAAGCTTTCTTT

abundance: NA
j_gene: TRBJ1-2
d_gene: TRBD1
v_gene: TRBV6-1
CDR3aa: CASTGQALYGYTF
CDR3nt: TGTGCCAGTACGGGACAGGCCTTATATGGCTACACCTTC

abundance: NA
j_gene: TRBJ2-7
d_gene: TRBD2
v_gene: TRBV5-5
CDR3aa: CASSREVSGSSEQYF
CDR3nt: TGTGCCAGCAGCAGGGAAGTTAGCGGGAGTTCCGAGCAGTACTTC

abundance: NA
j_gene: TRBJ2-7
d_gene: TRBD1
v_gene: TRBV27
CDR3aa: CASRGWGDRGYEQYF
CDR3nt: TGTGCCAGCAGGGGTTGGGGGGACAGGGGGTACGAGCAGTACTTC

abundance: many
j_gene: TRBJ2-7
d_gene: TRBD1
v_gene: TRBV20-1
CDR3aa: CSATFKGQGNYEQYF
CDR3nt: TGCAGTGCCACCTTTAAAGGACAGGGGAACTACGAGCAGTACTTC

abundance: NA
j_gene: TRBJ1-1
d_gene: NA
v_gene: TRBV5-1
CDR3aa: CASSYGSNTEAFF
CDR3nt: TGCGCCAGCAGCTACGGATCCAACACTGAAGCTTTCTTT

abundance: NA
j_gene: TRBJ2-1
d_gene: TRBD1
v_gene: TRBV6-5
CDR3aa: CASSYPGQGHDEQFF
CDR3nt: TGTGCCAGCAGTTACCCGGGACAGGGGCATGATGAGCAGTTCTTC

abundance: NA
j_gene: TRBJ2-1
d_gene: TRBD2
v_gene: TRBV4-2
CDR3aa: CASSQDASGGANEQFF
CDR3nt: TGTGCCAGCAGCCAAGATGCGAGCGGGGGGGCCAATGAGCAGTTCTTC

abundance: NA
j_gene: TRBJ2-5
d_gene: TRBD2
v_gene: TRBV12-3/TRBV12-4
CDR3aa: CASSPAGGTVQETQYF
CDR3nt: TGTGCCAGCAGTCCGGCGGGGGGGACAGTACAAGAGACCCAGTACTTC

abundance: few
j_gene: TRBJ2-7
d_gene: TRBD2
v_gene: TRBV12-3/TRBV12-4
CDR3aa: CASRYGLAGAYEQYF
CDR3nt: TGTGCCAGCAGATACGGACTAGCGGGAGCCTACGAGCAGTACTTC

abundance: NA
j_gene: TRBJ2-2
d_gene: TRBD2
v_gene: TRBV6-5
CDR3aa: CASSYLGLAGVDTGELFF
CDR3nt: TGTGCCAGCAGTTACCTCGGACTAGCGGGAGTCGACACCGGGGAGCTGTTTTTT

abundance: NA
j_gene: TRBJ2-1
d_gene: TRBD1
v_gene: TRBV29-1
CDR3aa: CSVEEMTGRVNEQFF
CDR3nt: TGCAGCGTTGAAGAGATGACAGGGCGCGTCAATGAGCAGTTCTTC

abundance: NA
j_gene: TRBJ2-1
d_gene: TRBD2
v_gene: TRBV5-1
CDR3aa: CASSFGLAGADEQFF
CDR3nt: TGCGCCAGCAGCTTTGGACTAGCGGGGGCCGATGAGCAGTTCTTC

abundance: NA
j_gene: TRBJ2-4
d_gene: NA
v_gene: TRBV30
CDR3aa: CAWSMTKNIQYF
CDR3nt: TGTGCCTGGAGTATGACCAAAAACATTCAGTACTTC

abundance: NA
j_gene: TRBJ2-7
d_gene: NA
v_gene: TRBV2
CDR3aa: CASSRTRDASYEQYF
CDR3nt: TGTGCCAGCAGCCGAACACGGGACGCCTCCTACGAGCAGTACTTC